Presented here are 26 T cell receptor beta chains from one specimen sequenced in a study of control samples from healthy donors and cancer patients. Clones were read by immunoSEQ multiplex PCR, and TCRdb kept only the in-frame ones, dropping some. This sample has under 20,000 clones, with roughly four fifths found just once. Input material: PBMCs. The receptors were gathered from a man older than 75 with head and neck cancer.

In its sample, this clone was seen once. The chain has TRBV12-5 and TRBJ2-7; 8 nucleotides agree with TRBD1. This CDR3 has 15 amino acids. With 7 bases clipped from V and 1 base from J, the junction kept 9 bases outside the gene matches. Germline CDR1 is LGHNT and CDR2 is FRNRAP. CDR3 region: CASVFTGGESYEQYF. The CDR3 region has the DNA TGTGCTAGTGTCTTCACAGGGGGAGAATCCTACGAGCAGTACTTC. The whole variable domain, filled in from reference TRBV12-5 and TRBJ2-7, reads DARVTQTPRHKVTEMGQEVTMRCQPILGHNTVFWYRQTMMQGLELLAYFRNRAPLDDSGMPKDRFSAEMPDATLATLKIQPSEPRDSAVYFCASVFTGGESYEQYFGPGTRLTVT.

This clone has a single count. The chain uses TRBV5-1 and TRBJ2-7; D is perhaps TRBD1 or TRBD2 (5 bases each). V was pared by 5 bases and J by 1 base, with 16 bases between. The CDR3 loop spans 15 amino acids. Per germline, CDR1 SGHRS and CDR2 YFSETQ. The CDR3 protein is CASRINRDASYEQYF. The DNA for the CDR3 is TGCGCCAGCAGGATAAACCGGGACGCATCCTACGAGCAGTACTTC.

The J gene is TRBJ2-7, the V gene TRBV7-2; weak D call: TRBD1 (7 bases). The CDR3 totals 14 residues. Trimming pared 1 base from V and 4 bases from J, leaving 11 bases between. Per the germline V gene, CDR1 is SGHTA and CDR2 is FQGNSA. CDR3 coding DNA: TGTGCCAGCAGCTTAGTTGCAGGGGGGTACGAGCAGTACTTC. Protein product: CASSLVAGGYEQYF.

This clone was counted once. The V gene is TRBV30, the J gene TRBJ1-2; D perhaps matches TRBD1 (5 bases). The CDR3 covers 13 residues. V was cut by 3 bases and J by 8 bases, with 16 bases left in between. Germline V gene sequence: CDR1 GTSNPN, CDR2 SVGIG (reference sequence). CDR3 protein: CAWRPRGWYGYTF. In nucleotides, the CDR3 is TGTGCCTGGAGACCAAGGGGTTGGTACGGCTACACCTTC.

The gene calls are TRBV7-6 and TRBJ1-5, with D unresolved. V was pared by 2 bases and J by 3 bases, with 11 bases between. The CDR3 runs 15 residues. Germline V lookup: CDR1 SGHVS, CDR2 FNYEAQ. CDR3 nucleotide sequence: TGTGCCAGCAGCTTATTCTCCAGAGACAATCAGCCCCAGCATTTT. Protein sequence: CASSLFSRDNQPQHF.

The chain joins TRBV6-1 to TRBJ2-5; D not resolved. The germline V and J ends were trimmed by 2 bases and 4 bases, with 14 bases remaining between them. This CDR3 spans 15 amino acids. The germline CDR1 and CDR2 sequences are MNHNS and SASEGT. CDR3 in DNA: TGTGCCAGCAGTGAAAATCCGGGCTCGGGAGAGACCCAGTACTTC. This gives the protein CASSENPGSGETQYF.

The chain links TRBV4-1 to TRBJ2-7; D may match TRBD1 or TRBD2 (6 bases each). Germline loops: CDR1 MGHRA, CDR2 YSYEKL. V lost 0 bases and J 1 base, leaving 13 bases between the germline ends. The CDR3 totals 16 residues. Here the CDR3 DNA reads TGCGCCAGCAGCCAAGATGAGTGGGGGGCATCCTACGAGCAGTACTTC. Translation: CASSQDEWGASYEQYF.

The V gene is TRBV19, the J gene TRBJ2-2, with TRBD2 matching over 12 bases. The CDR3 has 15 residues. Losses at the gene ends were 5 bases for V and 3 bases for J; bases not matched to a gene: 1. CDR1 LNHDA and CDR2 SQIVND come from the germline V gene (reference sequence). In DNA form, the CDR3 reads TGTGCCAGTAGTTCTAGCGGGAGGGACACCGGGGAGCTGTTTTTT. Amino acids: CASSSSGRDTGELFF.

Only one count was recorded for this clone. The V gene is TRBV14, the J gene TRBJ1-6, with D maybe TRBD1 (6 bases). Per the germline V gene, CDR1 is SGHDN and CDR2 is FVKESK. CDR3 length equals 16 residues. Trimming removed 5 bases at V and 2 bases at J, with 13 bases between. The CDR3 loop is CASSGGGRTYNSPLHF. The CDR3, as DNA: TGTGCCAGCAGCGGAGGGGGAAGGACCTATAATTCACCCCTCCACTTT.

The chain links TRBV29-1 to TRBJ1-1; perhaps TRBD1 as D (5 bases). Germline lookup yields CDR1 SQVTM and CDR2 ANQGSEA. Trimming removed 8 bases at V and 3 bases at J, with 13 bases between. CDR3 length equals 12 residues. CDR3 sequence: CSTRLGDTEAFF. In nucleotides, the CDR3 is TGCAGCACACGACTGGGGGACACTGAAGCTTTCTTT.

This clone was picked up a small number of times. This sequence joins TRBV18 and TRBJ1-3; D remains unclear. In germline, CDR1 is KGHSH, CDR2 LQKENI. V was shortened by 2 bases and J by 0 bases, with 5 bases between the two germline ends. This CDR3 is built from 14 residues. The CDR3 protein is CASSPESSGNTIYF. DNA for the CDR3: TGTGCCAGCTCACCAGAAAGCTCTGGAAACACCATATATTTT.

The chain recombines TRBV7-2 with TRBJ1-5, with D perhaps matching TRBD1 (5 bases). V was trimmed by 1 base and J by 4 bases, leaving 14 bases between them. The germline gives CDR1 SGHTA, CDR2 FQGNSA. The CDR3 has 16 residues. The CDR3 nucleotides read TGTGCCAGCAGCTTAGATGGGGGATTTGGGAATCAGCCCCAGCATTTT. This translates into CASSLDGGFGNQPQHF.

Here the CDR3 reads CASSPRLAGGPRNEQFF. In DNA, the CDR3 is TGTGCCAGCAGCCCCCGACTAGCGGGAGGGCCTCGGAATGAGCAGTTCTTC. This sequence joins TRBV11-2 and TRBJ2-1, with 14 bases that match TRBD2. Trimming removed 5 bases from V and 7 bases from J; junction bases left unmatched: 10. CDR3 length equals 17 residues. Germline V gives CDR1 SGHAT, CDR2 FQNNGV.

This chain connects TRBV6-1 to TRBJ1-6; 8 bases are a match to TRBD1. Trimming cost V 6 bases and J 7 bases; bases outside gene matches: 8. This CDR3 spans 15 amino acids. Germline CDR1 MNHNS, CDR2 SASEGT. The CDR3 DNA is TGTGCCAGCAGCATGGACAGGGAAGGCAATTCACCCCTCCACTTT. Protein: CASSMDREGNSPLHF.

This clone appeared a few times. The chain has TRBV19 and TRBJ2-7; D ambiguous. Trimming stripped 5 bases from V and 3 bases from J, with 14 bases between. Germline V gives CDR1 LNHDA, CDR2 SQIVND (reference sequence). CDR3 length: 14 residues. The CDR3 region has the DNA TGTGCCAGTAGTGTGGCCCCGGCGGACTACGAGCAGTACTTC. Protein: CASSVAPADYEQYF.

The gene calls are TRBV29-1 and TRBJ1-1; D gene uncertain. The CDR3 spans 13 residues. Trimming cost V 4 bases and J 0 bases, with 9 bases left between them. Germline V gives CDR1 SQVTM, CDR2 ANQGSEA. The CDR3 DNA follows: TGCAGCGTTGCCGAAAACATGAACACTGAAGCTTTCTTT. This gives the protein CSVAENMNTEAFF.

The chain employs TRBV7-2 and TRBJ2-3, with a possible D match to TRBD2 (5 bases). Trimming removed 5 bases at V and 8 bases at J, with 23 bases between. This CDR3 contains 16 residues. CDR1 is SGHTA, CDR2 FQGNSA, per germline. The CDR3: CASSPSPLLAGATQYF. The CDR3 DNA is TGTGCCAGCAGCCCCTCCCCCCTATTGGCGGGCGCTACGCAGTATTTT.

V usage is TRBV15 and J usage is TRBJ2-1; D not certain. The CDR3 is made up of 16 amino acids. Trimming stripped 0 bases from V and 0 bases from J, with 9 bases between. In germline, CDR1 is LNHNV, CDR2 YYDKDF (reference sequence). CDR3 in amino acids: CATSRDDHNSYNEQFF. CDR3 in DNA: TGTGCCACCAGCAGAGATGATCATAACTCCTACAATGAGCAGTTCTTC.

This chain uses TRBV19 with TRBJ1-1; 7 bases line up with TRBD1. Unmatched junction bases numbered 3, after V lost 5 bases and J lost 0 bases. This CDR3 region has 14 residues. Germline lookup yields CDR1 LNHDA and CDR2 SQIVND (reference sequence). CDR3 nucleotides: TGTGCCAGTAGTTGGGGACAGATGAACACTGAAGCTTTCTTT. The encoded protein is CASSWGQMNTEAFF.

The chain recombines TRBV9 with TRBJ2-1; D gene uncertain. V lost 1 base and J lost 3, with 8 bases in between. This CDR3 contains 14 residues. The germline V gene encodes CDR1 SGDLS and CDR2 YYNGEE. The CDR3 sequence: CASSVYGSYNEQFF. CDR3 bases: TGTGCCAGCAGCGTATATGGCAGCTACAATGAGCAGTTCTTC.

The chain links TRBV7-2 to TRBJ2-5; 7 nucleotides match TRBD1. The CDR3 covers 16 residues. The V gene end was trimmed by 1 base and the J gene end by 0 bases; junction bases not matched to a gene: 5. CDR1 SGHTA and CDR2 FQGNSA come from the germline V gene. This CDR3 reads CASSLGAGGYQETQYF. The CDR3 nucleotides are TGTGCCAGCAGCTTAGGGGCAGGGGGATACCAAGAGACCCAGTACTTC.

This clone has a handful of counts. The chain is built from TRBV5-4 and TRBJ1-3, with D maybe TRBD1 (5 bases). V lost 2 bases and J lost 0, with 15 bases in between. The germline CDR1 and CDR2 sequences are SGHNT and YYREEE (reference sequence). This CDR3 region has 17 residues. CDR3 in DNA: TGTGCCAGCAGCTTCGGGTTACAGGACCGCTCTGGAAACACCATATATTTT. It translates to CASSFGLQDRSGNTIYF.

J is TRBJ2-6 and V is TRBV7-2; D may be TRBD1 (5 bases). The CDR3 loop spans 17 amino acids. V was shortened by 1 base and J by 2 bases, with 12 bases between the two germline ends. Germline V gene lookup returns CDR1 SGHTA and CDR2 FQGNSA. CDR3 loop: CASSLVDSLTGANVLTF. The CDR3 region has the DNA TGTGCCAGCAGCTTAGTCGACAGTCTCACTGGGGCCAACGTCCTGACTTTC.

DNA for the CDR3: TGTGCCACCAGCAGAAATCCAGGGAACACAGATACGCAGTATTTT. Encoded protein: CATSRNPGNTDTQYF. This sequence joins TRBV15 and TRBJ2-3; D is perhaps TRBD1 (5 bases). CDR3 length: 15 residues. The V gene lost 2 bases and the J gene lost 2 bases, with 11 bases spanning the gap. Germline CDR1 LNHNV, CDR2 YYDKDF (reference sequence).

This rearrangement joins TRBV18 to TRBJ2-1; perhaps D is TRBD1 or TRBD2 (6 bases each). The germline V gene encodes CDR1 KGHSH and CDR2 LQKENI. The CDR3 length is 15 residues. The V gene lost 0 bases and the J gene lost 6 bases, with 12 bases spanning the gap. The CDR3 sequence is CASSPPGRGANEQFF. The CDR3 DNA sequence: TGTGCCAGCTCACCACCGGGAAGGGGGGCCAATGAGCAGTTCTTC.

The chain links TRBV23-1 to TRBJ1-5; D uncertain. TRBV23-1 is designated an ORF whose function remains uncertain. CDR3 length: 17 amino acids. V lost 7 bases and J 0 bases, leaving 19 bases between the germline ends. For the CDR3, the DNA is TGCGCCAGCACCCCCAGCACCGGGTCAGATAGCAATCAGCCCCAGCATTTT. Its translation is CASTPSTGSDSNQPQHF.